The table lists the clone carrying this T cell receptor (beta chain) with a few counts. Its antigen remains unknown. TCRdb's table, derived via immunoSEQ multiplex PCR, lists solely in-frame clones and lacks some. The sample has under 4,500 clones, roughly 79% seen once; the top ten hold roughly 10%. The data derive from a study of immune evolution from preneoplasia to lung adenocarcinoma. V lost 7 bases, J lost 0 bases, and 15 bases lay in between. The CDR3 extends over 16 amino acids. Looked up from germline, CDR1 is MGHRA and CDR2 is YSYEKL. General study results and limits: T cell clonality was higher in KRAS-mutant than EGFR-mutant or wild-type nodules. Later-stage lesions appeared to have more T cells, more diversity, less clonality.

Between about 2014 and 2018, patients underwent resection in Japan or China. After pathologic assessment, macro-dissection selected premalignant or tumor cells for extraction. The receptor was derived from a person aged 70 to 85 with lung adenocarcinoma. The sample consisted of FFPE atypical adenomatous hyperplasia tissue from the lung. Subset of the sample: atypical adenomatous hyperplasia (AAH), lung preneoplasia. This chain links TRBV4-1 with TRBJ2-2; D gene uncertain. The CDR3 sequence: CASTVGPSANTGELFF. In nucleotides, the CDR3 is TGCGCCAGCACTGTGGGCCCTTCCGCGAACACCGGGGAGCTGTTTTTT.